This TCR beta chain was identified during a study of blood T cells in healthy people across ages. The germline gives CDR1 MDHEN, CDR2 SYDVKM. Trimming pared 7 bases from V and 11 bases from J, leaving 23 bases between. The CDR3 runs to 15 residues. For the second PCR, which ran for roughly 6 to 12 cycles, a sample-barcoded 5' primer and a J-beta primer mix were used. TCRdb redid the calling of the 5' RACE reads with MiXCR, one entry per CDR3 protein. Here the sample spans approximately 780,000 distinct CDR3 sequences, about a quarter being singletons. Separately, the same data were catalogued under a study of T cells of mothers and their children. That report adds: Overlap in related mother-child pairs always slightly exceeded unrelated pairs, never significantly.

The TCR was taken from a boy younger than 18 in good health. This sequence joins TRBV28 and TRBJ1-4; D may be TRBD1 (6 bases). Input material: blood. The DNA of the CDR3 is TGTGCCAGCACCCCATCTCAGTGGGGGCGAAGGAAACTGTTTTTT. It codes for CASTPSQWGRRKLFF.